The 11 T cell receptor beta chains given below trace back to one sample, sequenced in a study of shared clonotypes between healthy human individuals. This table comes from immunoSEQ multiplex PCR, and its TCRdb copy is limited to in-frame clones, with some not included. The sample lists fewer than 600,000 clones; around 77% were seen once. Sequencing was carried out using PBMCs. The receptors were gathered from a woman aged 40 to 50 in good health. Some clones in this sample may be carry-over from other donors' samples.

This clone has a count of ten or more. The sample carries other DNA sequences with the same CDR3. J is TRBJ2-6 and V is TRBV28; no definite D call. This CDR3 comprises 14 residues. Trimming took 7 bases from V and 4 from J, leaving 11 bases between them. The germline gives CDR1 MDHEN, CDR2 SYDVKM. CDR3 coding DNA: TGTGCCAGCATCTCCCCGTGGGGGGCCAACGTCCTGACTTTC. It is translated as CASISPWGANVLTF.

This chain joins TRBV15 and TRBJ2-1, with D perhaps matching TRBD2 (6 bases). The V and J ends lost 4 bases and 1 base respectively, with 8 bases between them. The CDR3 runs 14 residues. In germline, CDR1 is LNHNV, CDR2 YYDKDF (reference sequence). CDR3 nucleotide sequence: TGTGCCACCAGCACGGGAGTGTCCTACAATGAGCAGTTCTTC. Amino acid sequence: CATSTGVSYNEQFF.

The chain uses TRBV6-1 and TRBJ2-7; 9 bases agree with TRBD2. With 3 bases clipped from V and 4 bases from J, the junction kept 7 bases outside the gene matches. The CDR3 consists of 15 residues. Germline CDR1 reads MNHNS; CDR2 reads SASEGT. The CDR3 DNA sequence: TGTGCCAGCAGTGAGGCGGGAGGGGGCAGTTACGAGCAGTACTTC. Residues: CASSEAGGGSYEQYF.

The genes are TRBV12-5 and TRBJ2-1, with 9 positions matching TRBD1. The trim removed 6 bases at V and 9 bases at J, leaving 3 bases unmatched. CDR3 length: 12 residues. The germline gives CDR1 LGHNT, CDR2 FRNRAP. In nucleotides, the CDR3 is TGTGCTAGTGGACCGGGACAGGGTGAGCAGTTCTTC. As protein: CASGPGQGEQFF.

The chain couples TRBV7-2 to TRBJ2-3; D ambiguous. V was pared by 5 bases and J by 0 bases, with 12 bases between. The CDR3 loop spans 15 amino acids. The germline gives CDR1 SGHTA, CDR2 FQGNSA. CDR3 region: CASSPAARSTDTQYF. Written as DNA, the CDR3 is TGTGCCAGCAGCCCCGCTGCTAGGAGCACAGATACGCAGTATTTT.

This clone has only a few counts. V usage is TRBV19 and J usage is TRBJ1-2, with D hard to call. The CDR3 loop spans 14 amino acids. Trimming shortened V by 3 bases and J by 7 bases, and 15 bases separated the two germline ends. Looked up from germline, CDR1 is LNHDA and CDR2 is SQIVND (reference sequence). CDR3 sequence reads: CASSILEGLFGYTF. The CDR3, as DNA: TGTGCCAGTAGTATTTTGGAGGGTCTCTTTGGCTACACCTTC.

This chain uses TRBV10-3 with TRBJ2-7; D may be TRBD2 (6 bases). The CDR3 length is 14 residues. CDR1 ENHRY and CDR2 SYGVKD come from the germline V gene. Trimming left V 3 bases short and J 5 bases short, with 14 bases between. The CDR3, as DNA: TGTGCCATCAGTGACTCGATGGGGGAGGACGAGCAGTACTTC. It codes for CAISDSMGEDEQYF.

CDR3 sequence reads: CASSLDQVYEQYF. The DNA for the CDR3 is TGTGCCAGCAGCTTGGACCAGGTGTACGAGCAGTACTTC. This chain joins TRBV5-4 and TRBJ2-7; D gene uncertain. V was pared by 0 bases and J by 4 bases, with 8 bases between. Germline-derived CDR1 and CDR2 are SGHNT and YYREEE (reference sequence). CDR3 size: 13 residues.

This clone was recorded once. The chain uses TRBV7-2 and TRBJ2-7; 8 nucleotides agree with TRBD2. The germline CDR1 and CDR2 sequences are SGHTA and FQGNSA. The CDR3 totals 15 residues. The V gene end was trimmed by 4 bases and the J gene end by 0 bases; junction bases not matched to a gene: 5. The CDR3 here is CASSSAGLVSYEQYF. The CDR3 bases are TGTGCCAGCAGCTCAGCGGGACTAGTCTCCTACGAGCAGTACTTC. Full variable domain (remainder filled in from reference TRBV7-2 and TRBJ2-7): GAGVSQSPSNKVTEKGKDVELRCDPISGHTALYWYRQSLGQGLEFLIYFQGNSAPDKSGLPSDRFSAERTGGSVSTLTIQRTQQEDSAVYLCASSSAGLVSYEQYFGPGTRLTVT.

This chain uses TRBV7-6 with TRBJ1-2; TRBD1 is a possible D gene (6 bases). This CDR3 has 16 residues. Trimming removed 5 bases from V and 5 bases from J, with 21 bases in between. Germline values: CDR1 SGHVS, CDR2 FNYEAQ. As DNA, the CDR3 is TGTGCCAGCAGCCACCCAATATTAGGAGGGGGGTATGGCTACACCTTC. Translation: CASSHPILGGGYGYTF.

The genes are TRBV15 and TRBJ2-2; possibly TRBD2 for D (6 bases). There are 14 residues in the CDR3. CDR1 is LNHNV, CDR2 YYDKDF, per germline (reference sequence). V lost 0 bases to trimming and J lost 6 bases, with 8 bases between them. The CDR3 DNA reads as TGTGCCACCAGCAGAGATGGGGAGGCCGGGGAGCTGTTTTTT. Translating it yields CATSRDGEAGELFF.